This passage covers 10 T cell receptor beta chains from one sample sequenced in a study of T cells after yellow fever vaccination. TCRdb reprocessed the 5' RACE reads via MiXCR and lists one record per CDR3 protein. The table has just under 600,000 distinct CDR3 sequences, roughly 14% seen once; the top ten hold 11% to 15%. The starting material was PBMCs, obtained on the day of the yellow fever booster vaccination. The receptors stem from a young man who received the YFV17D yellow fever vaccine.

The V gene is TRBV3-1, the J gene TRBJ2-2; D is perhaps TRBD1 (6 bases). With 1 base removed from V and 2 bases from J, the gap between germline ends came to 8 bases. Germline CDR1 LGHDT, CDR2 YNNKEL (reference sequence). The CDR3 extends over 15 amino acids. The CDR3 DNA is TGTGCCAGCAGCCAAGTGGGACACAACACCGGGGAGCTGTTTTTT. This encodes CASSQVGHNTGELFF. Full variable domain (remainder filled in from reference TRBV3-1 and TRBJ2-2): DTAVSQTPKYLVTQMGNDKSIKCEQNLGHDTMYWYKQDSKKFLKIMFSYNNKELIINETVPNRFSPKSPDKAHLNLHINSLELGDSAVYFCASSQVGHNTGELFFGEGSRLTVL.

The V gene is TRBV5-1, the J gene TRBJ2-7; D uncertain. In germline, CDR1 is SGHRS, CDR2 YFSETQ. The CDR3 sequence is 14 residues long. The ends were cut back, 5 bases at V and 3 bases at J, with 15 bases in the middle. CDR3 region: CASRASALIYEQYF. CDR3 coding DNA: TGCGCCAGCAGGGCATCAGCCCTAATCTACGAGCAGTACTTC. Full variable domain (outside the CDR3, taken from reference TRBV5-1 and TRBJ2-7): KAGVTQTPRYLIKTRGQQVTLSCSPISGHRSVSWYQQTPGQGLQFLFEYFSETQRNKGNFPGRFSGRQFSNSRSEMNVSTLELGDSALYLCASRASALIYEQYFGPGTRLTVT.

The J gene is TRBJ1-2, the V gene TRBV11-2, with 11 bases identical to TRBD1. CDR1 and CDR2 from the germline V gene are SGHAT and FQNNGV. The CDR3 consists of 15 residues. Unmatched junction bases numbered 8, after V lost 3 bases and J lost 8 bases. CDR3: CASSFPGTGGQGYTF. The CDR3 DNA is TGTGCCAGCAGCTTCCCCGGGACAGGGGGACAGGGCTACACCTTC.

This clonotype was detected once. The chain links TRBV7-2 to TRBJ2-2; D call uncertain. The CDR3 runs to 15 residues. V dropped 1 base and J dropped 1 base, with 7 bases sitting between them. The germline gives CDR1 SGHTA, CDR2 FQGNSA. This CDR3 reads CASSLGPMNTGELFF. CDR3 bases: TGTGCCAGCAGCTTAGGTCCGATGAACACCGGGGAGCTGTTTTTT.

This chain uses TRBV20-1 with TRBJ1-3; D is possibly TRBD1 (5 bases). Germline CDR1 is DFQATT and CDR2 is SNEGSKA (reference sequence). Trimming left V 5 bases short and J 5 bases short, with 19 bases between. This CDR3 contains 15 residues. The CDR3 protein is CSASRGPKARNTIYF. CDR3 DNA sequence: TGCAGTGCTTCCCGGGGACCCAAGGCTCGAAACACCATATATTTT.

Here the CDR3 DNA reads TGCGCCACCCTACGGACAGGGGGATACTACGAGCAGTACTTC. Protein sequence: CATLRTGGYYEQYF. The rearrangement links TRBV23-1 to TRBJ2-7, with TRBD1 matching 10 bases. TRBV23-1 is given ORF status, its function remaining uncertain. CDR3 length: 14 residues. The ends lost 10 bases at V and 3 bases at J; junction bases unmatched: 9.

This clonotype was seen only a few times. The chain carries TRBV7-9 and TRBJ2-7; TRBD2 aligns across 13 bases. CDR1 is SEHNR and CDR2 is FQNEAQ in the germline V gene (reference sequence). J lost 12 bases, V lost 4 bases, and 9 bases had no gene match. The CDR3 is 14 residues long. In nucleotides, the CDR3 is TGTGCCAGCAGCTCTACTAGCGGGAGGGCCCTACTGTACTTC. This sequence encodes CASSSTSGRALLYF.

This clonotype was recorded a few times. The gene calls are TRBV28 and TRBJ2-3, with 9 bases fitting TRBD2. The V segment lost 3 bases and the J segment 0 bases; nucleotides outside the gene matches: 4. The CDR3 has 16 amino acids. Germline CDR1 reads MDHEN; CDR2 reads SYDVKM. CDR3 coding DNA: TGTGCCAGCAGTTTTCCTAGCGGGGAAAGCACAGATACGCAGTATTTT. It translates to CASSFPSGESTDTQYF.

This clonotype showed up just a few times. This chain joins TRBV7-3 and TRBJ2-1; D gene uncertain. The CDR3 runs 17 residues. Trimming removed 0 bases from V and 3 bases from J, with 15 bases in between. Germline V gives CDR1 SGHTA, CDR2 FQGTGA. CDR3 sequence (DNA): TGTGCCAGCAGCTTAACCGATGGCTTCAGCCTCTACAATGAGCAGTTCTTC. This codes for CASSLTDGFSLYNEQFF.

This chain joins TRBV5-1 and TRBJ1-4, with D possibly matching TRBD1 (6 bases). Between the trimmed V and J ends, which lost 3 bases and 8 bases, there was a span of 14 bases. CDR1 SGHRS and CDR2 YFSETQ come from the germline V gene. CDR3 length equals 14 residues. CDR3 amino acids: CASSSTGIGEKLFF. CDR3 sequence (DNA): TGCGCCAGCAGCTCAACAGGGATCGGAGAAAAACTGTTTTTT.